The clone carrying this T cell receptor (beta chain) was counted between two and nine times. One entry per CDR3 protein results from TCRdb running MiXCR on the 5' RACE reads. The repertoire holds 450,000 to 650,000 distinct CDR3 sequences, with roughly 15% as singletons. Germline V CDR1 and CDR2: DFQATT, SNEGSKA (reference sequence). The CDR3 runs 13 residues. Trimming took off 3 bases at V and 6 bases at J, with 15 bases between the two ends. This sample was taken from a study of identical twins. The sample was also reused in another study, on yellow fever vaccine responses in identical twins.

This receptor was identified in a woman aged 18-30 years in good health. The sample was CD4+ T cells sorted from blood. V and J are TRBV20-1 and TRBJ2-7; possible D gene TRBD1, 5 bases. The CDR3 spells CSARSQGRSEQYF. The DNA for the CDR3 is TGCAGTGCTAGGTCTCAGGGTCGCTCCGAGCAGTACTTC.